These T cell receptor beta chains were read from a single sample in a study of PD-1 blockade in classical Hodgkin lymphoma. Measured with immunoSEQ multiplex PCR; TCRdb has only the in-frame clones, and not every one. Of under 20,000 clones detected, approximately 84% appear once; the ten largest clones hold 6.3%. The material sequenced was peripheral blood mononuclear cells (PBMCs), taken at baseline. The origin of the receptors is a human donor with classical Hodgkin lymphoma. Both conserved end residues are part of each CDR3. Fields, in order: V gene, J gene, clone size, CDR3 protein. Rows give clone size only sometimes, using once, few, many, or a class for an expanded clone.

>TRBV19|TRBJ1-5|once
CASTWGGHQPQHF
>TRBV9|TRBJ2-1|NA
CASSPRTGVSYNEQFF
>TRBV9|TRBJ2-2|NA
CASSVAGGLKGTGELFF
>TRBV9|TRBJ1-4|NA
CASSVGATHPTNEKLFF
>TRBV29-1|TRBJ1-2|few
CSVDEGARSYGYTF
>TRBV7-7|TRBJ1-5|NA
CASSLGMAQGHQPQHF
>TRBV19|TRBJ1-5|NA
CASLDRQGYNQPQHF
>TRBV28|TRBJ1-1|NA
CASSKAGNWVNTEAFF
>TRBV5-1|TRBJ2-7|NA
CASSLALVSYEQYF
>TRBV18|TRBJ2-7|NA
CASSTGQGEQYF
>TRBV12-1|TRBJ2-7|NA
CASSFGGPPSGGAGSHEQYF
>TRBV5-5|TRBJ2-5|NA
CASRRSQETQYF
>TRBV4-2|TRBJ1-6|NA
CASSQDDRGNSPLHF
>TRBV28|TRBJ1-5|NA
CASSLNSNQPQHF
>TRBV10-3|TRBJ2-5|NA
CAISESRIEERNQETQYF
>TRBV6-5|TRBJ1-1|NA
CASSLEGFGGKTEAFF
>TRBV4-1|TRBJ2-5|NA
CASSQDQETQYF
>TRBV10-3|TRBJ2-3|NA
CAISEYGEASGNTDTQYF